What follows is one TCR beta chain and its context. The target antigen is unknown. The sample originates from a study of cytomegalovirus exposure and HLA in healthy donors. General observations from the study: Across all donors, roughly uniform sequencing depth was an assumption of the presence/absence analyses.

Vbeta (60) and Jbeta (13) primers were used in the PCR. Profiling relied on immunoSEQ multiplex PCR, and the TCRdb table lists in-frame clones only, not all of them. This table lists some 180,000 clones. This CDR3 region has 15 residues. V was clipped by 5 bases and J by 6 bases; unmatched bases: 9. Germline V lookup: CDR1 SGHTA, CDR2 FQGTGA. The chain couples TRBV7-3 to TRBJ2-1; TRBD2 matches at 8 bases. The receptor's source is a man aged 25-45 years in good health and CMV-seronegative. Sequencing was performed on PBMCs. CDR3 region: CASSLGTSMINEQFF. The CDR3 DNA follows: TGTGCCAGCAGCCTGGGGACTAGTATGATCAATGAGCAGTTCTTC.